Each of the 8 T cell receptor beta chains below was sequenced from the same sample in a study of cytomegalovirus exposure and HLA in healthy donors. PCR involved 60 Vbeta and 13 Jbeta primers. Some clones are missing from TCRdb's copy, which holds only in-frame ones; the method was immunoSEQ multiplex PCR. The sample shows roughly 140,000 clones, approximately 80% of them seen only once. Sequencing input: PBMCs. The receptors were sampled from a woman aged 60-70 years in good health and CMV-seropositive.

The V and J genes are TRBV18 and TRBJ2-5, with 10 bases lining up with TRBD2. V gave up 4 bases and J gave up 5 bases; unmatched junction bases: 10. Looked up from germline, CDR1 is KGHSH and CDR2 is LQKENI. The CDR3 runs 16 residues. CDR3 amino acids: CASSRLLAGESETQYF. The CDR3 DNA reads as TGTGCCAGCTCACGCCTTCTAGCGGGAGAATCCGAGACCCAGTACTTC.

This clone has just one count. Germline and junction disagree at one end, which may indicate a read error. This chain connects TRBV5-6 to TRBJ2-1; 10 bases line up with TRBD2. CDR1 SGHDT and CDR2 YYEEEE come from the germline V gene. The CDR3 runs 12 residues. CDR3 sequence reads: CASSLLAGVLVF. DNA of the CDR3: TGTGCCAGCAGCTTGCTAGCGGGGGTGTTGGTCTTC.

This clone was seen once. The gene calls are TRBV5-1 and TRBJ2-1; 13 bases agree with TRBD2. CDR1 is SGHRS and CDR2 is YFSETQ in the germline V gene. With V trimmed by 4 bases and J by 9 bases, 4 bases remained unmatched. This CDR3 region has 14 residues. For the CDR3, the DNA is TGCGCCAGCAGCGGCGGGACTAGCGGGATTGAGCAGTTCTTC. The encoded protein is CASSGGTSGIEQFF.

The V call is TRBV2, the J call TRBJ1-3, with D unclear. This CDR3 is 12 amino acids long. Looked up from germline, CDR1 is SNHLY and CDR2 is FYNNEI. With 5 bases removed from V and 4 bases from J, the gap between germline ends came to 6 bases. CDR3 DNA sequence: TGTGCCAGCAGTCTCCGGGGAAACACCATATATTTT. Amino acid sequence: CASSLRGNTIYF.

This clone was seen once. The J gene is TRBJ2-7, the V gene TRBV27; TRBD2 matches at 7 bases. Losses at the gene ends were 8 bases for V and 5 bases for J; bases not matched to a gene: 12. The CDR3 loop spans 14 amino acids. Germline lookup yields CDR1 MNHEY and CDR2 SMNVEV (reference sequence). In nucleotides, the CDR3 is TGTGCCAGCGGGAGGGCGAGCGGGACCCACGAGCAGTACTTC. Its translation is CASGRASGTHEQYF.

This clone showed up just a few times. V gene TRBV4-1 combines with J gene TRBJ1-4; D might be TRBD1 (5 bases). The CDR3 totals 16 residues. In germline, CDR1 is MGHRA, CDR2 YSYEKL. The V gene lost 5 bases and the J gene lost 8 bases, with 21 bases spanning the gap. The CDR3 DNA is TGCGCCAGCAGCAAATTATATCAGGGAGGGGAGGAAAAACTGTTTTTT. This sequence encodes CASSKLYQGGEEKLFF.

The rearrangement links TRBV7-9 to TRBJ2-7, with 9 bases identical to TRBD2. In germline, CDR1 is SEHNR, CDR2 FQNEAQ (reference sequence). V was clipped by 4 bases and J by 6 bases; unmatched bases: 16. CDR3 size: 17 residues. The CDR3 protein is CASSSYSGLARSSEQYF. In DNA, the CDR3 is TGTGCCAGCAGCTCATATTCGGGACTAGCTAGAAGCTCCGAGCAGTACTTC.

The chain combines TRBV6-6 with TRBJ1-2; TRBD1 matches at 8 bases. The junction had 4 bases not matched to a gene; V was cut back by 0 bases and J by 4 bases. Germline V lookup: CDR1 MNHNY, CDR2 SVGAGI (reference sequence). This CDR3 has 15 amino acids. The CDR3 protein is CASSYSPGGSYGYTF. CDR3 nucleotide sequence: TGTGCCAGCAGTTACTCCCCAGGGGGCAGCTATGGCTACACCTTC.